These T cell receptor beta chains were read from a single sample in a study of cytomegalovirus exposure and HLA in healthy donors. Profiled with immunoSEQ multiplex PCR; TCRdb holds only in-frame clones, not every one. The sample shows roughly 80,000 clones, approximately 60% of them seen only once. The sequenced sample was PBMCs. The receptors were sampled from a male donor in good health and CMV-seropositive. Both conserved end residues are part of each CDR3. A D gene is named only where the DNA matches it firmly. Expanded clones are given a class, and other clones once, few, many or no size at all.

j_gene: TRBJ2-1
d_gene: .
v_gene: TRBV20-1
abundance: few
len: 11
CDR3nt: TGCAGTGCTAGATCCGACAATGAGCAGTTCTTC
CDR3aa: CSARSDNEQFF

j_gene: TRBJ2-7
d_gene: TRBD1
v_gene: TRBV18
abundance: .
len: 14
CDR3nt: TGTGCCAGCTCTGGCGGACAGGGCCGCTACGAGCAGTACTTC
CDR3aa: CASSGGQGRYEQYF

j_gene: TRBJ1-2
d_gene: .
v_gene: TRBV15
abundance: .
len: 14
CDR3nt: TGTGCCACCAGCAGAGATTCAGGTGGCTATGGCTACACCTTC
CDR3aa: CATSRDSGGYGYTF

j_gene: TRBJ2-2
d_gene: TRBD1
v_gene: TRBV27
abundance: .
len: 15
CDR3nt: TGTGCCAGCAGTTTAAGGGACAGAGGGGACGGGGAGCTGTTTTTT
CDR3aa: CASSLRDRGDGELFF

j_gene: TRBJ2-5
d_gene: TRBD2
v_gene: TRBV30
abundance: few
len: 15
CDR3nt: TGTGCCTGGAGTCGACTAGCGGGGGGAGGGGAGACCCAGTACTTC
CDR3aa: CAWSRLAGGGETQYF

j_gene: TRBJ2-1
d_gene: TRBD2
v_gene: TRBV6-1
abundance: .
len: 13
CDR3nt: TGTGCCAGCAGTGTCGAACTAGCGGTTGAGCAGTTCTTC
CDR3aa: CASSVELAVEQFF

j_gene: TRBJ2-1
d_gene: TRBD2
v_gene: TRBV5-1
abundance: .
len: 16
CDR3nt: TGCGCCAGCAGCCCAACTAGCGGGGGACTATACAATGAGCAGTTCTTC
CDR3aa: CASSPTSGGLYNEQFF

j_gene: TRBJ1-5
d_gene: .
v_gene: TRBV19
abundance: once
len: 12
CDR3nt: TGTGCCAGTAGTGACCAGGGGCAGCCCCAGCATTTT
CDR3aa: CASSDQGQPQHF

j_gene: TRBJ2-5
d_gene: .
v_gene: TRBV5-6
abundance: .
len: 14
CDR3nt: TGTGCCAGCAGCTTGGCCGGGACTCTCGGGACCCAGTACTTC
CDR3aa: CASSLAGTLGTQYF

j_gene: TRBJ2-7
d_gene: TRBD2
v_gene: TRBV27
abundance: .
len: 16
CDR3nt: TGTGCCAGCCCCTACGAGGGTAGCGGGAGCTCCTACGAGCAGTACTTC
CDR3aa: CASPYEGSGSSYEQYF

j_gene: TRBJ2-5
d_gene: .
v_gene: TRBV15
abundance: .
len: 12
CDR3nt: TGTGCCACCAGCAGAGATGGGGCCACCCAGTACTTC
CDR3aa: CATSRDGATQYF

j_gene: TRBJ2-2
d_gene: .
v_gene: TRBV9
abundance: .
len: 14
CDR3nt: TGTGCCAGCAGGGCCACGGGTAACACCGGGGAGCTGTTTTTT
CDR3aa: CASRATGNTGELFF

j_gene: TRBJ2-2
d_gene: .
v_gene: TRBV10-3
abundance: .
len: 11
CDR3nt: TGTGCCATCAGTGAGCTCGGGGAGCTGTTTTTT
CDR3aa: CAISELGELFF

j_gene: TRBJ2-7
d_gene: .
v_gene: TRBV1
abundance: few
len: 16
CDR3nt: TGCACCAGCAGCCAAGATTCTCGGAAAAGGGGCTACGAGCAGTACTTC
CDR3aa: CTSSQDSRKRGYEQYF

j_gene: TRBJ2-7
d_gene: TRBD1
v_gene: TRBV27
abundance: once
len: 15
CDR3nt: TGTGCCAGCAGTCCCACAGGGGAGAGGGATTACGAGCAGTACTTC
CDR3aa: CASSPTGERDYEQYF

j_gene: TRBJ2-1
d_gene: TRBD2
v_gene: TRBV19
abundance: few
len: 15
CDR3nt: TGTGCCAGTAGTATAGAGGGGACTAGCGTCAATGAGCAGTTCTTC
CDR3aa: CASSIEGTSVNEQFF

j_gene: TRBJ2-7
d_gene: .
v_gene: TRBV11-2
abundance: .
len: 11
CDR3nt: TGTGCCAGCAGCTCCGCCTACGAGCAGTACTTC
CDR3aa: CASSSAYEQYF

j_gene: TRBJ2-7
d_gene: .
v_gene: TRBV11-2
abundance: .
len: 14
CDR3nt: TGTGCCAGCAGCTTAGTCGGGGGGCCGAGCGAGCAGTACTTC
CDR3aa: CASSLVGGPSEQYF

j_gene: TRBJ1-4
d_gene: .
v_gene: TRBV25-1
abundance: .
len: 11
CDR3nt: TGTGCCAGCAGTGACGGGGTAAAACTGTTTTTT
CDR3aa: CASSDGVKLFF

j_gene: TRBJ2-7
d_gene: TRBD1
v_gene: TRBV4-2
abundance: few
len: 16
CDR3nt: TGTGCCAGCAGCCAAGGACAGGGTGCGACCCTCTACGAGCAGTACTTC
CDR3aa: CASSQGQGATLYEQYF

j_gene: TRBJ2-1
d_gene: TRBD2
v_gene: TRBV27
abundance: .
len: 14
CDR3nt: TGTGCCAGCAGTAAGCTAGCGGCCTACAATGAGCAGTTCTTC
CDR3aa: CASSKLAAYNEQFF

j_gene: TRBJ2-5
d_gene: .
v_gene: TRBV7-2
abundance: few
len: 15
CDR3nt: TGTGCCAGCAGCTTAGTTAATGGAGCGGGAGAGACCCAGTACTTC
CDR3aa: CASSLVNGAGETQYF

j_gene: TRBJ2-1
d_gene: .
v_gene: TRBV9
abundance: .
len: 15
CDR3nt: TGTGCCAGCAGCGTCCGAGAGGGCTCCTACAATGAGCAGTTCTTC
CDR3aa: CASSVREGSYNEQFF

j_gene: TRBJ2-3
d_gene: .
v_gene: TRBV28
abundance: many
len: 15
CDR3nt: TGTGCCAGCAGTTTTGGTGCGAGGTACACAGATACGCAGTATTTT
CDR3aa: CASSFGARYTDTQYF

j_gene: TRBJ1-4
d_gene: .
v_gene: TRBV28
abundance: few
len: 16
CDR3nt: TGTGCCAGCAGTTTAGGGCGTCACAGTATAAATGAAAAACTGTTTTTT
CDR3aa: CASSLGRHSINEKLFF

j_gene: TRBJ1-1
d_gene: TRBD1
v_gene: TRBV11-2
abundance: once
len: 15
CDR3nt: TGTGCCAGCAGCGCCCTCCCCGGGACAGCCACTGAAGCTTTCTTT
CDR3aa: CASSALPGTATEAFF

j_gene: TRBJ2-1
d_gene: TRBD2
v_gene: TRBV7-8
abundance: .
len: 17
CDR3nt: TGTGCCAGCAGCCCAGGGACTAGCGGAGCCTTTTTCGCTGAGCAGTTCTTC
CDR3aa: CASSPGTSGAFFAEQFF

j_gene: TRBJ2-5
d_gene: TRBD2
v_gene: TRBV5-6
abundance: .
len: 16
CDR3nt: TGTGCCAGCAGCTTGGCTTTGGGACTAGCGGGAGAGACCCAGTACTTC
CDR3aa: CASSLALGLAGETQYF

j_gene: TRBJ2-1
d_gene: TRBD2
v_gene: TRBV9
abundance: .
len: 17
CDR3nt: TGTGCCAGCAGCCCCACCCCGGGGACTAGCGGGGGGACTGAGCAGTTCTTC
CDR3aa: CASSPTPGTSGGTEQFF

j_gene: TRBJ2-7
d_gene: TRBD2
v_gene: TRBV6-5
abundance: .
len: 15
CDR3nt: TGTGCCAGCAGCCCAATAATCGGGACTAGCAGTGAGCAGTACTTC
CDR3aa: CASSPIIGTSSEQYF

j_gene: TRBJ1-5
d_gene: TRBD1
v_gene: TRBV28
abundance: .
len: 15
CDR3nt: TGTGCCAGCCGCACAGGGGGCTCCAGCAATCAGCCCCAGCATTTT
CDR3aa: CASRTGGSSNQPQHF

j_gene: TRBJ1-2
d_gene: .
v_gene: TRBV5-1
abundance: .
len: 15
CDR3nt: TGCGCCAGCAGCGTCAACCTAGGGAACGACTATGGCCACACCTTC
CDR3aa: CASSVNLGNDYGHTF

j_gene: TRBJ2-7
d_gene: TRBD1
v_gene: TRBV4-3
abundance: .
len: 16
CDR3nt: TGCGCCAGCAGCCAAGATCGGGCAGGGGGAACCTACGAGCAGTACTTC
CDR3aa: CASSQDRAGGTYEQYF

j_gene: TRBJ1-1
d_gene: TRBD1
v_gene: TRBV5-4
abundance: once
len: 14
CDR3nt: TGTGCCAGCAGCCTTCCAGGGGGCCGCACTGAAGCTTTCTTT
CDR3aa: CASSLPGGRTEAFF

j_gene: TRBJ1-2
d_gene: TRBD1
v_gene: TRBV14
abundance: once
len: 13
CDR3nt: TGTGCCAGCAGCCCCCGACAGGGGAAGGGCTACACCTTC
CDR3aa: CASSPRQGKGYTF

j_gene: TRBJ2-3
d_gene: TRBD2
v_gene: TRBV7-3
abundance: .
len: 16
CDR3nt: TGTGCCAGCAGCTCAACAGCGGGAGGATTGGAAAATACGCAGTATTTT
CDR3aa: CASSSTAGGLENTQYF

j_gene: TRBJ1-4
d_gene: .
v_gene: TRBV15
abundance: .
len: 16
CDR3nt: TGTGCCACCAGCAGAGAGGGGGCTGAGTCTAATGAAAAACTGTTTTTT
CDR3aa: CATSREGAESNEKLFF

j_gene: TRBJ2-7
d_gene: TRBD2
v_gene: TRBV5-4
abundance: .
len: 16
CDR3nt: TGTGCCAGCAGCTTGGGTCCGGGACTACCCTCCTACGAGCAGTACTTC
CDR3aa: CASSLGPGLPSYEQYF

j_gene: TRBJ2-7
d_gene: TRBD1
v_gene: TRBV9
abundance: few
len: 14
CDR3nt: TGTGCCAGCAGCGCTTCCACGACAGGGGCGCAGCAGTACTTC
CDR3aa: CASSASTTGAQQYF

j_gene: TRBJ2-3
d_gene: .
v_gene: TRBV4-3
abundance: .
len: 14
CDR3nt: TGCGCCAGCACCCCCCGCCGGTTTACAGATACGCAGTATTTT
CDR3aa: CASTPRRFTDTQYF

j_gene: TRBJ2-2
d_gene: TRBD2
v_gene: TRBV5-6
abundance: .
len: 16
CDR3nt: TGTGCCAGCAGCTATACCGGGACTAGAGGTACCGGGGAGCTGTTTTTT
CDR3aa: CASSYTGTRGTGELFF

j_gene: TRBJ1-2
d_gene: .
v_gene: TRBV19
abundance: .
len: 16
CDR3nt: TGTGCCGCCAAAGTCGGAGGGAAGGGACGCGACTATGGCTACACCTTC
CDR3aa: CAAKVGGKGRDYGYTF

j_gene: TRBJ2-3
d_gene: .
v_gene: TRBV9
abundance: .
len: 15
CDR3nt: TGTGCCAGCAGCGTAGGGACAGTCTTGGGAGATACGCAGTATTTT
CDR3aa: CASSVGTVLGDTQYF

j_gene: TRBJ1-2
d_gene: .
v_gene: TRBV5-1
abundance: .
len: 16
CDR3nt: TGCGCCAGCAGCTTGGAAAGGCCTCGGGGGGATAAGGGCTACACCTTC
CDR3aa: CASSLERPRGDKGYTF

j_gene: TRBJ2-4
d_gene: TRBD1
v_gene: TRBV5-4
abundance: few
len: 16
CDR3nt: TGTGCCAGCAGCCGTATAGGGGGCAGGGGAAGAAACATTCAGTACTTC
CDR3aa: CASSRIGGRGRNIQYF

j_gene: TRBJ2-5
d_gene: TRBD2
v_gene: TRBV5-1
abundance: .
len: 15
CDR3nt: TGCGCCAGCTCCCTCGGGGGGATCCCCCAAGAGACCCAGTACTTC
CDR3aa: CASSLGGIPQETQYF

j_gene: TRBJ2-2
d_gene: .
v_gene: TRBV5-1
abundance: .
len: 13
CDR3nt: TGCGCCAGCACGACCCTAGGAAGGGGGGAGCTGTTTTTT
CDR3aa: CASTTLGRGELFF

j_gene: TRBJ2-1
d_gene: .
v_gene: TRBV4-3
abundance: .
len: 15
CDR3nt: TGCGCCAGCAGCCAAGATGGGCGGGATTACAATGAGCAGTTCTTC
CDR3aa: CASSQDGRDYNEQFF

j_gene: TRBJ1-5
d_gene: .
v_gene: TRBV7-2
abundance: few
len: 14
CDR3nt: TGTGCCAGCAGCTTAGTCGGAGGTTATCAGCCCCAGCATTTT
CDR3aa: CASSLVGGYQPQHF

j_gene: TRBJ2-4
d_gene: .
v_gene: TRBV15
abundance: .
len: 15
CDR3nt: TGTGCCACCAGCCCGCGGGCCAGTTTGGGAAACATTCAGTACTTC
CDR3aa: CATSPRASLGNIQYF

j_gene: TRBJ2-3
d_gene: .
v_gene: TRBV6-5
abundance: .
len: 15
CDR3nt: TGTGCCAGCAGCGATTCTCGGGGGAGAGCAGATACGCAGTATTTT
CDR3aa: CASSDSRGRADTQYF

j_gene: TRBJ2-7
d_gene: TRBD1
v_gene: TRBV11-2
abundance: .
len: 12
CDR3nt: TGTGCCAGCAGCTCAACATCAGGGGGTTGGAACTTC
CDR3aa: CASSSTSGGWNF

j_gene: TRBJ2-7
d_gene: TRBD2
v_gene: TRBV27
abundance: .
len: 16
CDR3nt: TGTGCCAGCAGTCCCTTGACTAGCGGGCTCTCCTACGAGCAGTACTTC
CDR3aa: CASSPLTSGLSYEQYF

j_gene: TRBJ2-7
d_gene: .
v_gene: TRBV2
abundance: .
len: 15
CDR3nt: TGTGCCAGCAGTGAAGGTCCACAGGCACCCTACGAGCAGTACTTC
CDR3aa: CASSEGPQAPYEQYF

j_gene: TRBJ2-7
d_gene: .
v_gene: TRBV19
abundance: .
len: 13
CDR3nt: TGTGCCACCACCTTGGGGGCCACCTACGAGCAGTACTTC
CDR3aa: CATTLGATYEQYF